The next 19 T cell receptor beta chains were all read from a single sample in a study of shared clonotypes between healthy human individuals. The assay was immunoSEQ multiplex PCR, and TCRdb's table has in-frame clones only and misses some. The sample includes around 1.6 million clones, around 98% of them seen just once. The source material was naive CD4+ T cells sorted from blood. Subset denoted: CD45RA+ positively selected. The receptors derive from a man between 25 and 39 years old in good health.

The genes are TRBV6-1 and TRBJ2-7; TRBD2 might be the D (6 bases). The CDR3 is 15 amino acids. V lost 6 bases and J lost 3, with 18 bases in between. Germline V gene data show CDR1 as MNHNS and CDR2 as SASEGT. The CDR3 coding sequence is TGTGCCAGCAGATCATCGGGTGGGGGACTCTACGAGCAGTACTTC. Its translation is CASRSSGGGLYEQYF.

The CDR3 bases are TGCGCCAGCAGCCGACGCGGGGTTCTTAATAAACTAGCGTTACAAGAGACCCAGTACTTC. Translating it yields CASSRRGVLNKLALQETQYF. The V and J genes are TRBV5-1 and TRBJ2-5, with 7 bases matching TRBD2. The ends lost 4 bases at V and 2 bases at J; junction bases unmatched: 23. The CDR3 loop spans 20 amino acids. Germline loops: CDR1 SGHRS, CDR2 YFSETQ.

CDR3 sequence: CASSPGGPGTDTQYF. DNA for the CDR3: TGTGCCAGCTCCCCCGGGGGGCCGGGGACAGATACGCAGTATTTT. The chain employs TRBV6-5 and TRBJ2-3; tentative D call: TRBD2 (7 bases). The CDR3 is made up of 15 amino acids. The V end was cut by 8 bases, the J end by 3 bases, with 18 bases between. Germline CDR1 is MNHEY and CDR2 is SVGAGI.

This clone is a singleton in its sample. The rearrangement joins TRBV6-1 to TRBJ2-7, with D tentatively TRBD1 or TRBD2 (5 bases each). V gave up 8 bases and J gave up 0 bases, with 11 bases separating them. The CDR3 totals 13 residues. The germline gives CDR1 MNHNS, CDR2 SASEGT. The CDR3 protein is CASGRDDSYEQYF. CDR3 DNA sequence: TGTGCCAGCGGCCGGGACGACTCCTACGAGCAGTACTTC.

The chain joins TRBV6-1 to TRBJ2-2; D is perhaps TRBD1 (6 bases). The CDR3 is made up of 15 amino acids. Germline V CDR1 and CDR2: MNHNS, SASEGT. V was trimmed by 6 bases and J by 7 bases, leaving 18 bases between them. CDR3 bases: TGTGCCAGCAGAGAGGGACACCTAAGGGGCGGGGAGCTGTTTTTT. Translated: CASREGHLRGGELFF.

This chain links TRBV10-3 with TRBJ2-7, with D maybe TRBD1 (6 bases). Germline V gene data show CDR1 as ENHRY and CDR2 as SYGVKD. CDR3 size: 15 residues. Trimming stripped 0 bases from V and 2 bases from J, with 11 bases between. CDR3 bases: TGTGCCATCAGTGAGTCGACAGGTATTGCCTACGAGCAGTACTTC. As protein: CAISESTGIAYEQYF.

A note on this clone: The sample contains more than one DNA sequence encoding this CDR3. This chain links TRBV28 with TRBJ1-2; D is unclear. V was shortened by 2 bases and J by 0 bases, with 4 bases between the two germline ends. This CDR3 comprises 13 residues. The germline gives CDR1 MDHEN, CDR2 SYDVKM. The CDR3 spells CASSLAANYGYTF. As DNA, the CDR3 is TGTGCCAGCAGTTTAGCTGCTAACTATGGCTACACCTTC.

The chain uses TRBV27 and TRBJ2-5; 7 nucleotides align to TRBD2. The CDR3 spans 14 residues. Germline CDR1 is MNHEY and CDR2 is SMNVEV (reference sequence). The V and J ends lost 5 bases and 5 bases, in that order; junction bases with no gene match: 8. The CDR3 is CASSDLGLLETQYF. The DNA for the CDR3 is TGTGCCAGCAGTGACTTGGGACTACTGGAGACCCAGTACTTC.

The chain is built from TRBV6-5 and TRBJ1-1, with a weak D call TRBD1 (5 bases). The CDR3 length is 13 residues. V lost 5 bases and J lost 5, with 12 bases in between. Germline assignment: CDR1 MNHEY and CDR2 SVGAGI. The chain's CDR3 is CASSPPQETEAFF. DNA of the CDR3: TGTGCCAGCAGTCCCCCACAGGAAACTGAAGCTTTCTTT.

The chain is built from TRBV21-1 and TRBJ2-5; TRBD1, the table's D call, was not compared with the DNA. TRBV21-1 is marked as a pseudogene. CDR3 size: 15 residues. The CDR3 DNA reads TGTGCCAGCAGCAAAGTCGACAGGGGGGAGGAGACCCAGTACTTC. Protein sequence: CASSKVDRGEETQYF.

The chain carries TRBV5-4 and TRBJ2-1; a possible D gene is TRBD1 (5 bases). V lost 2 bases and J lost 4, with 7 bases in between. This CDR3 region has 13 residues. Per germline, CDR1 SGHNT and CDR2 YYREEE (reference sequence). The DNA for the CDR3 is TGTGCCAGCAGCTTTGACAGATACAATGAGCAGTTCTTC. Translation: CASSFDRYNEQFF.

This chain connects TRBV7-2 to TRBJ2-7; no clear D gene. With 0 bases removed from V and 2 bases from J, the gap between germline ends came to 11 bases. From germline, CDR1 is SGHTA and CDR2 FQGNSA. CDR3 length equals 15 residues. CDR3 sequence reads: CASSLAIASPYEQYF. CDR3 nucleotide sequence: TGTGCCAGCAGCTTAGCGATTGCTAGTCCCTACGAGCAGTACTTC.

The chain's CDR3 is CASSLKAGDGYTF. In nucleotides, the CDR3 is TGCGCCAGCAGCTTAAAGGCGGGAGATGGCTACACCTTC. V usage is TRBV5-1 and J usage is TRBJ1-2; D remains unclear. The germline V gene encodes CDR1 SGHRS and CDR2 YFSETQ. The CDR3 sequence is 13 residues long. V shed 2 bases and J shed 6 bases, with 11 bases lying between them.

This clone is a singleton in its sample. Other DNA sequences in the sample encode the same CDR3. The chain uses TRBV5-1 and TRBJ2-7; D might be TRBD1 or TRBD2, each matching 6 bases. Germline V gives CDR1 SGHRS, CDR2 YFSETQ. The CDR3 spans 14 residues. Trimming cost V 4 bases and J 3 bases, with 14 bases left between them. The DNA for the CDR3 is TGCGCCAGCAGCCCGTCTGGGGGGCTCTACGAGCAGTACTTC. This sequence encodes CASSPSGGLYEQYF. Complete variable domain (other parts from reference TRBV5-1 and TRBJ2-7): KAGVTQTPRYLIKTRGQQVTLSCSPISGHRSVSWYQQTPGQGLQFLFEYFSETQRNKGNFPGRFSGRQFSNSRSEMNVSTLELGDSALYLCASSPSGGLYEQYFGPGTRLTVT.

V and J are TRBV6-1 and TRBJ1-5; 8 bases align to TRBD1. Trimming cost V 6 bases and J 8 bases; bases outside gene matches: 9. This CDR3 region has 14 residues. CDR1 and CDR2 (germline): MNHNS, SASEGT. The CDR3 here is CASRRDRWIEPQHF. CDR3 sequence (DNA): TGTGCCAGCAGGAGGGACAGGTGGATTGAGCCCCAGCATTTT.

This chain connects TRBV5-4 to TRBJ2-7, with a weak D call TRBD1 (5 bases). The CDR3 is 15 amino acids. The germline gives CDR1 SGHNT, CDR2 YYREEE (reference sequence). Trimming removed 4 bases from V and 6 bases from J, with 20 bases in between. Here the CDR3 DNA reads TGTGCCAGCAGCCCCAGTGGGCTGGGTAGGGGCGAGCAGTACTTC. Translation: CASSPSGLGRGEQYF.

The chain links TRBV7-8 to TRBJ1-5, with unresolved D. Germline V CDR1 and CDR2: SGHVS, FQNEAQ. The CDR3 runs to 15 residues. With 0 bases removed from V and 4 bases from J, the gap between germline ends came to 10 bases. The CDR3 sequence is CASSLAGRGNQPQHF. CDR3 coding DNA: TGTGCCAGCAGCTTAGCCGGGCGCGGGAATCAGCCCCAGCATTTT.

V usage is TRBV18 and J usage is TRBJ1-4, with D perhaps matching TRBD1 (5 bases). V dropped 4 bases and J dropped 7 bases, with 13 bases sitting between them. Germline CDR1 KGHSH, CDR2 LQKENI. The CDR3 runs to 14 residues. DNA for the CDR3: TGTGCCAGCTCACAAGAAGGGGACGGTGAAAAACTGTTTTTT. Residues: CASSQEGDGEKLFF.

V is TRBV18 and J is TRBJ1-1; 7 positions match TRBD1. V lost 4 bases and J lost 3; bases outside the gene matches: 5. This CDR3 is 14 amino acids long. In germline, CDR1 is KGHSH, CDR2 LQKENI. The CDR3 nucleotides are TGTGCCAGCTCACAGTTTGGGACAGACACTGAAGCTTTCTTT. Its translation is CASSQFGTDTEAFF.